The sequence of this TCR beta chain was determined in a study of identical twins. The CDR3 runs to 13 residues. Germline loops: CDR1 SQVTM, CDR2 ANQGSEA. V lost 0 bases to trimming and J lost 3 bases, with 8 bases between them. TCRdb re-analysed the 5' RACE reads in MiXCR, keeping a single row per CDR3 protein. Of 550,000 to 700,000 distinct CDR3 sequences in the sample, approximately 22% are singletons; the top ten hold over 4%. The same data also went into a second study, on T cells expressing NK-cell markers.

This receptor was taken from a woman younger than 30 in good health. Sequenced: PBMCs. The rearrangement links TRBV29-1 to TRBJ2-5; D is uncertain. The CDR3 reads CSVEDAREETQYF. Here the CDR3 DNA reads TGCAGCGTTGAAGATGCCCGGGAAGAGACCCAGTACTTC.